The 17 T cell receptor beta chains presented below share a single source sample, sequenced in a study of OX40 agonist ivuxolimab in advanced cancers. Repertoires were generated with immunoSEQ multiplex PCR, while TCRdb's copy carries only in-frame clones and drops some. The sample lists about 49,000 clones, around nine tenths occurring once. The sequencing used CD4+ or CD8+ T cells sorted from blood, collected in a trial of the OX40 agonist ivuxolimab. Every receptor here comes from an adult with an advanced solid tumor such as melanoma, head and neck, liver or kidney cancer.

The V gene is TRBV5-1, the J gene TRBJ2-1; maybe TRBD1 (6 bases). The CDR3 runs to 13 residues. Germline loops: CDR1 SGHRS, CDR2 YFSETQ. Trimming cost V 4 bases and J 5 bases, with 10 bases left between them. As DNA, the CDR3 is TGCGCCAGCAGCCCCTGGACAGACAATGAGCAGTTCTTC. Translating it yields CASSPWTDNEQFF.

CDR3 residues: CASRHSDMNTEAFF. Written as DNA, the CDR3 is TGTGCCAGCAGGCACAGTGACATGAACACTGAAGCTTTCTTT. This chain uses TRBV28 with TRBJ1-1, with D unclear. The CDR3 has 14 residues. Trimming stripped 6 bases from V and 0 bases from J, with 11 bases between. In germline, CDR1 is MDHEN, CDR2 SYDVKM. The full variable domain, with the rest looked up from reference TRBV28 and TRBJ1-1, is DVKVTQSSRYLVKRTGEKVFLECVQDMDHENMFWYRQDPGLGLRLIYFSYDVKMKEKGDIPEGYSVSREKKERFSLILESASTNQTSMYLCASRHSDMNTEAFFGQGTRLTVV.

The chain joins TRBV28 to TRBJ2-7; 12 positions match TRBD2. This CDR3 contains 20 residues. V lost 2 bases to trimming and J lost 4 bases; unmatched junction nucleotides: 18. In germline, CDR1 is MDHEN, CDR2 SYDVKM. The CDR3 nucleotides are TGTGCCAGCAGTTTAGTTGACTTCCTCGGACTAGCGGGGCAAAGATACGAGCAGTACTTC. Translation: CASSLVDFLGLAGQRYEQYF. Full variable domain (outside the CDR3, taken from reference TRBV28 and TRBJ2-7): DVKVTQSSRYLVKRTGEKVFLECVQDMDHENMFWYRQDPGLGLRLIYFSYDVKMKEKGDIPEGYSVSREKKERFSLILESASTNQTSMYLCASSLVDFLGLAGQRYEQYFGPGTRLTVT.

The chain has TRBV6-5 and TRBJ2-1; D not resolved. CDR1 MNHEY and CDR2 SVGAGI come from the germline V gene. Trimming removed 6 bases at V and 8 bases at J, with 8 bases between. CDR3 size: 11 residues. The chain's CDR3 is CASSLRYEQFF. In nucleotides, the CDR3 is TGTGCCAGCAGCCTTAGATATGAGCAGTTCTTC.

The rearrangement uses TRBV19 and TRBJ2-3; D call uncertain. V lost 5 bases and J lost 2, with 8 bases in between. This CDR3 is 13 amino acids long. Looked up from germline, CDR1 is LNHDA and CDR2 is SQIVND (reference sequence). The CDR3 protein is CASSPWITDTQYF. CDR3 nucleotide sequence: TGTGCCAGTAGTCCGTGGATCACAGATACGCAGTATTTT.

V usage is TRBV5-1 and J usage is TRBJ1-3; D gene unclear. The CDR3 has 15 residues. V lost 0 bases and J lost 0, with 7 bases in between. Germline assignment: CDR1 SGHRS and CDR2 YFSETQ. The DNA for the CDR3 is TGCGCCAGCAGCTTGGCAACGTCCTCTGGAAACACCATATATTTT. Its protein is CASSLATSSGNTIYF.

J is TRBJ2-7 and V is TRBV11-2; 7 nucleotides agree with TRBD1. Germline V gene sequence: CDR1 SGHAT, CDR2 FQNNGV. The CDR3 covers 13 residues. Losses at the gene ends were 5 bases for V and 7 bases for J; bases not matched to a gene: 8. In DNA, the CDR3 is TGTGCCAGCAGCACGTACAGGGGCTCAGAGCAGTACTTC. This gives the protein CASSTYRGSEQYF. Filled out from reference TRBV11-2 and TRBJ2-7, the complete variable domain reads EAGVAQSPRYKIIEKRQSVAFWCNPISGHATLYWYQQILGQGPKLLIQFQNNGVVDDSQLPKDRFSAERLKGVDSTLKIQPAKLEDSAVYLCASSTYRGSEQYFGPGTRLTVT.

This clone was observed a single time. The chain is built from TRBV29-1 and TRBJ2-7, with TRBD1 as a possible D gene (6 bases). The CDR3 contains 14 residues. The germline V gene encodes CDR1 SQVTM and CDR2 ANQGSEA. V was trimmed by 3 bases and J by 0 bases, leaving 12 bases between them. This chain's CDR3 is CSVDRGPNSYEQYF. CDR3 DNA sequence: TGCAGCGTTGACAGGGGCCCTAACTCCTACGAGCAGTACTTC.

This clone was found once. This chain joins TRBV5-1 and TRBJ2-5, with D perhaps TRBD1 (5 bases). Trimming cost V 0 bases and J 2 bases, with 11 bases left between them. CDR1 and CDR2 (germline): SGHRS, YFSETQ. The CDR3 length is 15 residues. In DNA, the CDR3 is TGCGCCAGCAGCTTGGCAAGGGGTTATCAAGAGACCCAGTACTTC. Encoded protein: CASSLARGYQETQYF. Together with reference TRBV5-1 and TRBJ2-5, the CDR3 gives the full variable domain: KAGVTQTPRYLIKTRGQQVTLSCSPISGHRSVSWYQQTPGQGLQFLFEYFSETQRNKGNFPGRFSGRQFSNSRSEMNVSTLELGDSALYLCASSLARGYQETQYFGPGTRLLVL.

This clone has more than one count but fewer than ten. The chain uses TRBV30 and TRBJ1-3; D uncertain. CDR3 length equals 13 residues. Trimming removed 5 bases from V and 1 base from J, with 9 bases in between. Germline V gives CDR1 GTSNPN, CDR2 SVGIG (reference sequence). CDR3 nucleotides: TGTGCCTGGGAGGTCCAATCTGGAAACACCATATATTTT. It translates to CAWEVQSGNTIYF.

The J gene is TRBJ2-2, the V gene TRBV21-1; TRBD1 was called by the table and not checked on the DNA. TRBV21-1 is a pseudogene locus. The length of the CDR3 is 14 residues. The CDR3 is CASRQGANTGELFF. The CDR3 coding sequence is TGTGCCAGCAGACAGGGGGCGAACACCGGGGAGCTGTTTTTT.

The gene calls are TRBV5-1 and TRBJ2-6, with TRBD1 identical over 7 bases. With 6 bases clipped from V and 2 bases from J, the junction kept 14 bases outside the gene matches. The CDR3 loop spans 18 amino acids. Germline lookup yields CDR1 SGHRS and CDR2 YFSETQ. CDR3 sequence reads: CASTLTGSTVPGANVLTF. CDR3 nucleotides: TGCGCCAGCACCCTGACAGGGTCTACGGTCCCTGGGGCCAACGTCCTGACTTTC. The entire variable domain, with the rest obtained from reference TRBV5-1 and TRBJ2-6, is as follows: KAGVTQTPRYLIKTRGQQVTLSCSPISGHRSVSWYQQTPGQGLQFLFEYFSETQRNKGNFPGRFSGRQFSNSRSEMNVSTLELGDSALYLCASTLTGSTVPGANVLTFGAGSRLTVL.

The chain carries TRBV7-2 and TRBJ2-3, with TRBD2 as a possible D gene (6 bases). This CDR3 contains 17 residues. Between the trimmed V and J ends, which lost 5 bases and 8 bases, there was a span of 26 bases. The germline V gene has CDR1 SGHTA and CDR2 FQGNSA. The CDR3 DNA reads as TGTGCCAGCAGCCCCGCTCTAGCGCTGTCCGCGGGTAGTACGCAGTATTTT. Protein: CASSPALALSAGSTQYF.

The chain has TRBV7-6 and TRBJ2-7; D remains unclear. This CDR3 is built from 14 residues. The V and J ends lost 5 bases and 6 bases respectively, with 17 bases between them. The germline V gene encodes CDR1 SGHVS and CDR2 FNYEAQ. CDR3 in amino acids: CASSLLSGRSEQYF. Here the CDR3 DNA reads TGTGCCAGCAGCCTCCTATCAGGCAGGAGCGAGCAGTACTTC. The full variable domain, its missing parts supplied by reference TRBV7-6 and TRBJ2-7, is GAGVSQSPRYKVTKRGQDVALRCDPISGHVSLYWYRQALGQGPEFLTYFNYEAQQDKSGLPNDRFSAERPEGSISTLTIQRTEQRDSAMYRCASSLLSGRSEQYFGPGTRLTVT.

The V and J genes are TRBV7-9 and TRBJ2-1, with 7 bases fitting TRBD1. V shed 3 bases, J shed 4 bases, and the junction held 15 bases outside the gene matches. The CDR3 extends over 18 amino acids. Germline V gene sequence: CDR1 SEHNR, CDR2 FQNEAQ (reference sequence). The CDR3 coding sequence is TGTGCCAGCAGCTTCCCCACAGGGGCCTATAGAGGATACAATGAGCAGTTCTTC. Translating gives CASSFPTGAYRGYNEQFF.

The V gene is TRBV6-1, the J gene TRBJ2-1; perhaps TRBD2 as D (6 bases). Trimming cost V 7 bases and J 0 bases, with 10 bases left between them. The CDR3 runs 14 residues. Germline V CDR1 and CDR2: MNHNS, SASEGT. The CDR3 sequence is CASTRDSSYNEQFF. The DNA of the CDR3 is TGTGCCAGCACCCGGGACTCCTCCTACAATGAGCAGTTCTTC.

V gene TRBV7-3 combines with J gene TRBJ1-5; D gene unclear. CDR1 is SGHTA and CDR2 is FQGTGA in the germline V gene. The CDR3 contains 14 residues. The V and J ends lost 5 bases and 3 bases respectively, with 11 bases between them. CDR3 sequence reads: CASSANPSNQPQHF. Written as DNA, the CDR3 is TGTGCCAGCAGCGCCAACCCCTCCAATCAGCCCCAGCATTTT.